This T cell receptor (beta chain) was recorded in a study of shared clonotypes between healthy human individuals. Overall study findings and caveats: Relative to clonotypes present in all four donors, those not shared had lower generation probabilities. What rarefaction showed was incomplete sorted-subset sequencing despite large depth. Sampling covered nothing but blood. Tissue TCR repertoires likely differ from those found in blood.

As defined, naive CD8 cells were CD45RO-negative and positively selected for CCR7, with terminally differentiated effector memory CD45RA+ cells excluded. Every subset's genomic DNA went evenly onto several immunoSEQ plates. Repertoires were generated with immunoSEQ multiplex PCR, while TCRdb's copy carries only in-frame clones and drops some. The sample has over 2 million clones, 85% to 95% seen once. V gave up 4 bases and J gave up 6 bases, with 14 bases separating them. The CDR3 runs 14 residues. CDR1 is SGHDT and CDR2 is YYEEEE in the germline V gene. Turning to this clone: Its antigen is undetermined.

Sequencing input: naive CD8+ T cells sorted from blood. The TCR comes from a young man in good health. The chain is built from TRBV5-6 and TRBJ2-1, with D perhaps TRBD1 (6 bases). This CDR3 reads CASSPGTSLNEQFF. In DNA form, the CDR3 reads TGTGCCAGCAGCCCCGGGACATCTCTCAATGAGCAGTTCTTC. The full variable domain, its missing parts supplied by reference TRBV5-6 and TRBJ2-1, is DAGVTQSPTHLIKTRGQQVTLRCSPKSGHDTVSWYQQALGQGPQFIFQYYEEEERQRGNFPDRFSGHQFPNYSSELNVNALLLGDSALYLCASSPGTSLNEQFFGPGTRLTVL.